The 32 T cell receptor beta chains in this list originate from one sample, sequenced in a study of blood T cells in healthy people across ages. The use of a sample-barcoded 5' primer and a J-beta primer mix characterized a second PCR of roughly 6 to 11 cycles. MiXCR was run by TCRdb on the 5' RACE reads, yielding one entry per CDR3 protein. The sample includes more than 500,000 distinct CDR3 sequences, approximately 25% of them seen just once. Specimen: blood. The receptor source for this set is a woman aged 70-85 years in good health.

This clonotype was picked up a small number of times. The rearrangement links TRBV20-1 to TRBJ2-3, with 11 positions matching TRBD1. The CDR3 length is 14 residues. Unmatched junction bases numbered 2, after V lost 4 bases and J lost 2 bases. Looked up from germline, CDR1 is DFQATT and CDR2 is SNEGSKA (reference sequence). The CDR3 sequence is CSATGQGDTDTQYF. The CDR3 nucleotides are TGCAGTGCTACGGGACAGGGGGACACAGATACGCAGTATTTT.

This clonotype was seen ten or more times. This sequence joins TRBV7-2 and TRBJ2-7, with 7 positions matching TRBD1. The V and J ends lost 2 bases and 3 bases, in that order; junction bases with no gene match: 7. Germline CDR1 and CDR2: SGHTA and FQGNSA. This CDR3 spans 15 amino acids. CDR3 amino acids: CASSLSRGQVYEQYF. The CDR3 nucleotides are TGTGCCAGCAGCTTATCGAGGGGGCAGGTCTACGAGCAGTACTTC. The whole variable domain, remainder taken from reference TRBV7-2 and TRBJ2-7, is GAGVSQSPSNKVTEKGKDVELRCDPISGHTALYWYRQSLGQGLEFLIYFQGNSAPDKSGLPSDRFSAERTGGSVSTLTIQRTQQEDSAVYLCASSLSRGQVYEQYFGPGTRLTVT.

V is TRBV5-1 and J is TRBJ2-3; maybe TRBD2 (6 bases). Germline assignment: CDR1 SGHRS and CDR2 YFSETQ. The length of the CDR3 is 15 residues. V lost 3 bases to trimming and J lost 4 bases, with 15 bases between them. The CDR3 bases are TGCGCCAGCAGCTGGGGTCCGGCGGGATCAGATACGCAGTATTTT. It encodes CASSWGPAGSDTQYF.

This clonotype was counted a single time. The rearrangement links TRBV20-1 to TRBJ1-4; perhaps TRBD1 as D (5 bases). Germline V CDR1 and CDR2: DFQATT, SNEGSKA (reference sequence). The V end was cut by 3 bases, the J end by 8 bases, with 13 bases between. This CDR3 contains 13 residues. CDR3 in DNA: TGCAGTGCTAGTTTTGGGGGAGTGGAAAAACTGTTTTTT. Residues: CSASFGGVEKLFF.

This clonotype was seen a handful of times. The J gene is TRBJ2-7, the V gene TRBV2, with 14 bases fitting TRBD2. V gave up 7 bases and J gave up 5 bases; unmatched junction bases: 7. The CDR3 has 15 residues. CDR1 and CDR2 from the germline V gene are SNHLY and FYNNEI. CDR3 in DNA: TGTGCCAGCAAAGGGACTAGCGGGGGTATCGACGAGCAGTACTTC. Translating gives CASKGTSGGIDEQYF.

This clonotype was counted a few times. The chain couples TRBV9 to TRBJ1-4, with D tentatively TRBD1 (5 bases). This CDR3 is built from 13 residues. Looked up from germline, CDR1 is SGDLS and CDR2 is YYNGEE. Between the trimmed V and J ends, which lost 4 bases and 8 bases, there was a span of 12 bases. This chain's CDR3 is CASSPSEGEKLFF. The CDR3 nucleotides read TGTGCCAGCAGCCCCTCTGAGGGGGAAAAACTGTTTTTT.

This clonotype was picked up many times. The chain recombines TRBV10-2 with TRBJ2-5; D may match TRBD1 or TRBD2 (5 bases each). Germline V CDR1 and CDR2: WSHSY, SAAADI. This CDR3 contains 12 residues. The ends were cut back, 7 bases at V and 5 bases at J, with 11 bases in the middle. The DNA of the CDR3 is TGCGCCAGCACCGGGGACCTCGAGACCCAGTACTTC. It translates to CASTGDLETQYF.

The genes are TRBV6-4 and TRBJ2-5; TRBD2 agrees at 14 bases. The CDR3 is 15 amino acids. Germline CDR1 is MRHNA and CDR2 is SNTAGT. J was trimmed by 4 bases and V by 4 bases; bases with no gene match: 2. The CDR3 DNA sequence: TGTGCCAGCAGTGCCGGGACTAGCGGGGGAGAGACCCAGTACTTC. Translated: CASSAGTSGGETQYF.

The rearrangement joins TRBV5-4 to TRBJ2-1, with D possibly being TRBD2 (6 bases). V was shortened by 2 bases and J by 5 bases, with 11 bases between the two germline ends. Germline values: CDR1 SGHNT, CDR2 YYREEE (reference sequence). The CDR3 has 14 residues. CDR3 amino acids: CASSLDRGNNEQFF. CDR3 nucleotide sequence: TGTGCCAGCAGCTTAGATCGGGGGAACAATGAGCAGTTCTTC.

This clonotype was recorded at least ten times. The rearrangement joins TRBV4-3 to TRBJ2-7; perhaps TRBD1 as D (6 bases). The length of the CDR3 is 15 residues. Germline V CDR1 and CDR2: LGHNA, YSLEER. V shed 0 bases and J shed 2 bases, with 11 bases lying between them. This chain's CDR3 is CASSQETRGPYEQYF. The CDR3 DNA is TGCGCCAGCAGCCAAGAGACCAGGGGCCCCTACGAGCAGTACTTC.

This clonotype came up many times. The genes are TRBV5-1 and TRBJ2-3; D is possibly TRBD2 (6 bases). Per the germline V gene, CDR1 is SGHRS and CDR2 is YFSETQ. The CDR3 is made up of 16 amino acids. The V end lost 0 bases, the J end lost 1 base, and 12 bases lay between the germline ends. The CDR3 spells CASSLVNSGGTDTQYF. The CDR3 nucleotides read TGCGCCAGCAGCTTGGTTAATAGCGGAGGCACAGATACGCAGTATTTT.

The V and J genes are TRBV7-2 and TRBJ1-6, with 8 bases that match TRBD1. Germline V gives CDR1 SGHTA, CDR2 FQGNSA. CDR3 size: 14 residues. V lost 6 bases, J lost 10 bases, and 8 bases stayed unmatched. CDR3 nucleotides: TGTGCCAGCAGACCCAGGGGGCTAAAGTCACCCCTCCACTTT. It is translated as CASRPRGLKSPLHF. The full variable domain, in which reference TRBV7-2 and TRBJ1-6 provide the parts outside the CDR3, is GAGVSQSPSNKVTEKGKDVELRCDPISGHTALYWYRQSLGQGLEFLIYFQGNSAPDKSGLPSDRFSAERTGGSVSTLTIQRTQQEDSAVYLCASRPRGLKSPLHFGNGTRLTVT.

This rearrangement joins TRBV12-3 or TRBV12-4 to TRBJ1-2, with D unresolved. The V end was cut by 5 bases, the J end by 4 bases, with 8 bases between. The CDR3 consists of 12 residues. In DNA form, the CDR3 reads TGTGCCAGCAGTGCCAGTAGCTATGGCTACACCTTC. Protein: CASSASSYGYTF.

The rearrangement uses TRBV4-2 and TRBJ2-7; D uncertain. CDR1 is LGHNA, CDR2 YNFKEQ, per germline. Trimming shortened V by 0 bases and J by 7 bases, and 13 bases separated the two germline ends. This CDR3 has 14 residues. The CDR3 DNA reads TGTGCCAGCAGCCAAGAGGTCACTCTCCCGGAGCAGTACTTC. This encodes CASSQEVTLPEQYF.

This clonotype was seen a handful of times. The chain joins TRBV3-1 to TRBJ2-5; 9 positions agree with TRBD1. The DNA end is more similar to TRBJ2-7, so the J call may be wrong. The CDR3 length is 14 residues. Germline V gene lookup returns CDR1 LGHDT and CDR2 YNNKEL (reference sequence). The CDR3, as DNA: TGTGCCAGCAGAGACGGACAGGGGTCCCACGAGCAGTACTTC. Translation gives CASRDGQGSHEQYF.

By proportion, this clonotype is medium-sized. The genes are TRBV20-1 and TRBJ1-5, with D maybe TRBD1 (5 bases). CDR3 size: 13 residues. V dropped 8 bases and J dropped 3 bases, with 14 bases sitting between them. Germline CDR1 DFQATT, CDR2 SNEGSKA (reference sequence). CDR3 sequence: CSLGRGTNQPQHF. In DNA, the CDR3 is TGCAGTCTCGGTAGGGGAACCAATCAGCCCCAGCATTTT.

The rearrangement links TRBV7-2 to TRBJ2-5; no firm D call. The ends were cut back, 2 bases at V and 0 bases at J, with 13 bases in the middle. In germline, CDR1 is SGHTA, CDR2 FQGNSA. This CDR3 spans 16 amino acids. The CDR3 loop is CASSLQLRPYQETQYF. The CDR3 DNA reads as TGTGCCAGCAGCTTACAATTACGGCCGTACCAAGAGACCCAGTACTTC.

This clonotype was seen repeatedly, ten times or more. In nucleotides, the CDR3 is TGCAGTGCTGGGACTGACTATGGCTACACCTTC. It codes for CSAGTDYGYTF. This chain uses TRBV20-1 with TRBJ1-2; tentatively, D is TRBD1 (5 bases). With 5 bases removed from V and 3 bases from J, the gap between germline ends came to 7 bases. This CDR3 is 11 amino acids long. Per germline, CDR1 DFQATT and CDR2 SNEGSKA (reference sequence).

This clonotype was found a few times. This chain's CDR3 is CASSHRDRTNYGYTF. The CDR3 DNA is TGTGCCAGCAGCCACCGGGACAGGACGAACTATGGCTACACCTTC. This chain connects TRBV14 to TRBJ1-2; 8 nucleotides match TRBD1. Germline CDR1 reads SGHDN; CDR2 reads FVKESK. With 3 bases clipped from V and 2 bases from J, the junction kept 5 bases outside the gene matches. The CDR3 runs 15 residues.

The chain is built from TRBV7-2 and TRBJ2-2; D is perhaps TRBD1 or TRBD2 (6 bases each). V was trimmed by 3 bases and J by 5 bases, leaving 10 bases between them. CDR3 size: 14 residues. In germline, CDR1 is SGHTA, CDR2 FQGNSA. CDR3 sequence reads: CASSFTGATGELFF. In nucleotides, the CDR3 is TGTGCCAGCAGCTTTACGGGGGCGACCGGGGAGCTGTTTTTT.

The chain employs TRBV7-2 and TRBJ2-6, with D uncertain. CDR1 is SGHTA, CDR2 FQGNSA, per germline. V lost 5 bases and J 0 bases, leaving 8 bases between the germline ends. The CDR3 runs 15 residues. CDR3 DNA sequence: TGTGCCAGCAGCCCCGACATCTCTGGGGCCAACGTCCTGACTTTC. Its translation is CASSPDISGANVLTF.

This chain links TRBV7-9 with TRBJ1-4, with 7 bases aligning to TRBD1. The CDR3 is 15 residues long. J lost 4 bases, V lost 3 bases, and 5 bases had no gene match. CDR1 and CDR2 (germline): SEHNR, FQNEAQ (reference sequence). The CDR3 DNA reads TGTGCCAGCAGCTTGACGACAGGGTTTAATGAAAAACTGTTTTTT. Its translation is CASSLTTGFNEKLFF.

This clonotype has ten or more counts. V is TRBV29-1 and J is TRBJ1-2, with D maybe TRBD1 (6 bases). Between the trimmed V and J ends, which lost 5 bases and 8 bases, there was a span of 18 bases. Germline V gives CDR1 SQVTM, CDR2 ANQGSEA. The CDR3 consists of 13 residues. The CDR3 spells CSVSQGLGGGYTF. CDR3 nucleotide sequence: TGCAGCGTTTCACAGGGCCTCGGAGGAGGCTACACCTTC.

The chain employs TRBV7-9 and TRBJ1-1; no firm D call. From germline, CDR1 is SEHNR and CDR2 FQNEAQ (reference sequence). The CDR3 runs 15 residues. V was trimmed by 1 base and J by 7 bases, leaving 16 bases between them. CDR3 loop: CASSLDLSAGREAFF. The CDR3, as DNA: TGTGCCAGCAGCTTAGATCTGTCAGCCGGGCGTGAAGCTTTCTTT. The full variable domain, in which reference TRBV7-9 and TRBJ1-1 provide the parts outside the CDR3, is DTGVSQNPRHKITKRGQNVTFRCDPISEHNRLYWYRQTLGQGPEFLTYFQNEAQLEKSRLLSDRFSAERPKGSFSTLEIQRTEQGDSAMYLCASSLDLSAGREAFFGQGTRLTVV.

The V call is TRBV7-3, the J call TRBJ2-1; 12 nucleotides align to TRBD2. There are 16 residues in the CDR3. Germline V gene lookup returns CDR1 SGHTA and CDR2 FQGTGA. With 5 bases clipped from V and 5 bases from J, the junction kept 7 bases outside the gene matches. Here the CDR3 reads CASSPWASGGDNEQFF. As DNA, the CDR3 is TGTGCCAGCAGCCCATGGGCTAGCGGGGGGGACAATGAGCAGTTCTTC.

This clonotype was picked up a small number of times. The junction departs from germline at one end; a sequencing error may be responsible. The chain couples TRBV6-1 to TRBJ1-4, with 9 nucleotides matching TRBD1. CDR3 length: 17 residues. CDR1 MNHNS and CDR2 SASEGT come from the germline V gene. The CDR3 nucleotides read TGTGCCAGCAGAGAGGGACAGGGTTTTCTCTCGGCCGAAAAACTGGTTTTT. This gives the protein CASREGQGFLSAEKLVF.

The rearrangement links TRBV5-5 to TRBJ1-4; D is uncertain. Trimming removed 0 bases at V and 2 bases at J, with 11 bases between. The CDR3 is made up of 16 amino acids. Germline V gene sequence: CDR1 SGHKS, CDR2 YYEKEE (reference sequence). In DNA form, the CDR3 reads TGTGCCAGCAGCTTGGCCCGCTGGGGTACTAATGAAAAACTGTTTTTT. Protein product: CASSLARWGTNEKLFF.

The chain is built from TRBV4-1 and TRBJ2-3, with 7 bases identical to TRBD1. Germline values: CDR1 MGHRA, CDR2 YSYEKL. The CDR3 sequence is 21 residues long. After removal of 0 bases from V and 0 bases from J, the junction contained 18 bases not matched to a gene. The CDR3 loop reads CASSQEGRQGVLLTSTDTQYF. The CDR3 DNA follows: TGCGCCAGCAGCCAAGAAGGAAGGCAGGGGGTTCTCCTTACTAGCACAGATACGCAGTATTTT.

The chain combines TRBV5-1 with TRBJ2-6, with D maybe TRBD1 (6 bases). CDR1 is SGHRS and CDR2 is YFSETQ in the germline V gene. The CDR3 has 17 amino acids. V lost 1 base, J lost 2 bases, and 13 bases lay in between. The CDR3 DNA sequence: TGCGCCAGCAGCTTGAAGGCAGGGGCGGCTGGGGCCAACGTCCTGACTTTC. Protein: CASSLKAGAAGANVLTF.

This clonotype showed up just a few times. The CDR3 sequence is CASSLRTGVGATNYGYTF. Here the CDR3 DNA reads TGCGCCAGCAGCCTCCGAACAGGAGTGGGAGCTACTAACTATGGCTACACCTTC. The J gene is TRBJ1-2, the V gene TRBV5-1; D might be TRBD1 (5 bases). V gave up 4 bases and J gave up 0 bases, with 22 bases separating them. The CDR3 is made up of 18 amino acids. Germline V lookup: CDR1 SGHRS, CDR2 YFSETQ.

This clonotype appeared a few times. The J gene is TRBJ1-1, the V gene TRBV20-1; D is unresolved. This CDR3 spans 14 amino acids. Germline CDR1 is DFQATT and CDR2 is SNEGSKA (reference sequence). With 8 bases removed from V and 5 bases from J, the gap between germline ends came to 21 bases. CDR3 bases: TGCAGTTCCTACCGCGGCCCGGGTGGGACTGAAGCTTTCTTT. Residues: CSSYRGPGGTEAFF.

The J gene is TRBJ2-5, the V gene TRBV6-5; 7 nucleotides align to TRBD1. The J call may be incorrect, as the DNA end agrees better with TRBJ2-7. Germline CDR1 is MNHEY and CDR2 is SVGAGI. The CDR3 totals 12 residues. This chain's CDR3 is CASHRGTYEQYF. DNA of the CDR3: TGTGCCAGCCACAGGGGCACCTACGAGCAGTACTTC.